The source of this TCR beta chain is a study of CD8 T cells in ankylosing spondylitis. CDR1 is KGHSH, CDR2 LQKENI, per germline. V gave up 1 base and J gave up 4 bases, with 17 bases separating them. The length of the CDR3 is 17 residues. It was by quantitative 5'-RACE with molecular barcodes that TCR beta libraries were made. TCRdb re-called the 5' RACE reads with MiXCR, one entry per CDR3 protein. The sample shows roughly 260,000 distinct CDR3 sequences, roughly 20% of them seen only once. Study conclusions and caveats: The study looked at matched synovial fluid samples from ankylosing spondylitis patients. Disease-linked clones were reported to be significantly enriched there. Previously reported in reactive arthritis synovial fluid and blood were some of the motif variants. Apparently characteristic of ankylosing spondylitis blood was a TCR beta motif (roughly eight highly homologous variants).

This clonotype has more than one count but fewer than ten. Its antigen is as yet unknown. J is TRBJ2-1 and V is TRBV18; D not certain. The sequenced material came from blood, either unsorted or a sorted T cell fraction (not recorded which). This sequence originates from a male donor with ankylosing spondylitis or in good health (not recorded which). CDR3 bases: TGTGCCAGCTCACCACGAGGCGTCACGTACCAATACAATGAGCAGTTCTTC. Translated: CASSPRGVTYQYNEQFF.